In its sample, the clone carrying this T cell receptor (beta chain) was seen a few times. The antigen remains unidentified. With 60 Vbeta and 13 Jbeta primers, the PCR was carried out. Original analysis: In a later analysis, of 80 million or so unique beta chains, roughly 9.9 million appeared in at least two donors. Profiling relied on immunoSEQ multiplex PCR, and the TCRdb table lists in-frame clones only, not all of them. V, J and clone size reflect that table, while D and trimming were determined from the DNA. Among over 200,000 clones, approximately 70% were seen once, and the ten largest hold roughly 2.5%. This sample is drawn from a study of cytomegalovirus exposure and HLA in healthy donors. General study findings and limits: Reports described diagnosis of cytomegalovirus status by the classifier as highly specific and sensitive. A previous analysis found most TCR beta V segments productive roughly 87% or roughly 30% of the time. As a later analysis revealed, most CMV-associated TCR beta chains appeared HLA-restricted.

CDR1 and CDR2 from the germline V gene are SNHLY and FYNNEI. There are 12 residues in the CDR3. The ends were cut back, 6 bases at V and 4 bases at J, with 9 bases in the middle. V and J are TRBV2 and TRBJ1-2; D unclear. The origin of this receptor is a man aged 35 to 55 in good health and CMV-seropositive. The sequenced material came from PBMCs. CDR3 coding DNA: TGTGCCAGCAGACCGAGCTTCTATGGCTACACCTTC. The encoded protein is CASRPSFYGYTF.